This T cell receptor beta chain is drawn from a study of blood T cell repertoires in COVID-19. Study-wide context: Samples taken during acute and convalescent COVID-19 were collected in the United States, Italy and Spain.

The table came from immunoSEQ multiplex PCR; TCRdb's copy has only in-frame clones and leaves some out. The repertoire includes under 130,000 clones, around nine tenths of them detected once, and around 3.1% sits in the top ten. Trimming left V 1 base short and J 6 bases short, with 8 bases between. Per germline, CDR1 SGHNT and CDR2 YYREEE (reference sequence). CDR3 length equals 13 residues. This chain links TRBV5-4 with TRBJ2-1; D is perhaps TRBD2 (5 bases). The sequence came from a man between 50 and 59 years old in a cohort sampled during active COVID-19. The sequencing sample was made of peripheral blood. The CDR3 sequence is CASSLSGSNEQFF. The CDR3 region has the DNA TGTGCCAGCAGCTTGTCGGGGTCCAATGAGCAGTTCTTC.